The TCR beta chain described here comes from a study of OX40 agonist ivuxolimab in advanced cancers. Looking at the study overall: Subjects had a mean age of around 60 years, with a range of roughly 20 to 79; less than 90% were male.

Anyone with autoimmune disease history or systemic immunosuppression was excluded. TCRdb keeps only in-frame clones here, not all; method: immunoSEQ multiplex PCR. The sample holds approximately 21,000 clones, under 90% seen once. Study-level results: More expanded clones were found, on average, in CD8+ than in CD4+ T cells. Dose levels from 0.1 to 3.0 mg/kg saw CD4+ and CD8+ blood T cells expand clonally by week 6.

Germline V gives CDR1 WSHSY, CDR2 SAAADI. The V gene lost 9 bases and the J gene lost 0 bases, with 18 bases spanning the gap. There are 16 residues in the CDR3. Remarks on this clone: Antigen specificity is unknown.

This chain uses TRBV10-2 with TRBJ2-1; the D is unclear. The sample in question was CD4+ or CD8+ T cells sorted from blood, obtained in a trial of the OX40 agonist ivuxolimab. This receptor was obtained from an adult with an advanced solid tumor such as melanoma, head and neck, liver or kidney cancer. The CDR3 nucleotides read TGCGCCAGTTATCCCGCCCCCGTTGGCTCCTACAATGAGCAGTTCTTC. Residues: CASYPAPVGSYNEQFF.